This T cell receptor (beta chain) was identified during a study of human T cells and chemical hapten exposure. For the study at large: The variation in per-sample TCR yields arose mainly from small differences in pooled library volumes.

This clonotype has just a few counts. TCRdb processed the RACE reads anew with MiXCR; each CDR3 protein has one entry. Among roughly 130,000 distinct CDR3 sequences listed, around 8.3% were seen once. V lost 4 bases to trimming and J lost 12 bases; unmatched junction nucleotides: 6. The CDR3 loop spans 14 amino acids. Germline V lookup: CDR1 LGHNA, CDR2 YSLEER. The time point here: healthy volunteer bleed at 2 weeks. Total RNA was isolated from unfractionated whole blood. The chain recombines TRBV4-3 with TRBJ1-6; 10 bases fit TRBD1. This sequence was found in a male donor in good health. Some clones in this sample may be carry-over from other donors' samples. The sample comprised whole blood. As DNA, the CDR3 is TGCGCCAGCAGCCGAGACAGGGGGCTGTTACCCCTCCACTTT. The encoded protein is CASSRDRGLLPLHF.